This T cell receptor (beta chain) was obtained from a study of cytomegalovirus exposure and HLA in healthy donors. In regard to this clone: The junction does not match germline at one end; this may be a read error.

Germline values: CDR1 MNHEY, CDR2 SVGAGI. CDR3 size: 12 residues. It was with 60 Vbeta and 13 Jbeta primers that the PCR ran. TCRdb keeps only in-frame clones here, not all; method: immunoSEQ multiplex PCR. The data contain over 200,000 clones, approximately 84% of them singletons. The chain has TRBV6-5 and TRBJ1-2, with D tentatively TRBD1 (5 bases). The sequencing input was PBMCs. The receptor comes from a middle-aged woman in good health and CMV-seronegative. The CDR3 here is CASSGLNYGYPF. The CDR3 bases are TGTGCCAGTTCGGGACTCAACTATGGCTACCCCTTC.